Below are 25 T cell receptor beta chains sequenced from a single sample in a study of identical twins (dated by TCRdb to 2016 to 2017). The library came from 5' RACE. The sequencing machine was an Illumina HiSeq 2000. TCRdb ran its own pipeline on the public reads, namely fastp trimming at Q25 and MiXCR clone calling, and kept in-frame beta chains. Rows are combined by CDR3 protein, so each entry shows the most common genes and DNA. The sample table holds roughly 240,000 distinct CDR3 sequences, of which approximately 7.9% were seen once. The ten largest clones add up to approximately 5.4% of the sample. These records were also assigned to another study, of yellow fever vaccine responses in identical twins.

What was sequenced was CD8+ T cells sorted from blood. These receptors originate from a woman younger than 30 in good health.

The chain joins TRBV27 to TRBJ2-3, with 9 nucleotides matching TRBD1. The CDR3 sequence is 16 residues long. In germline, CDR1 is MNHEY, CDR2 SMNVEV (reference sequence). Trimming at V came to 3 bases and at J to 2 bases, leaving 6 bases not matched to a gene. The CDR3 spells CASSLTGDRVTDTQYF. The DNA of the CDR3 is TGTGCCAGCAGTTTGACGGGGGACAGGGTCACAGATACGCAGTATTTT.

This clonotype was observed a few times. J is TRBJ2-5 and V is TRBV4-1; D is perhaps TRBD2 (5 bases). CDR1 is MGHRA and CDR2 is YSYEKL in the germline V gene. The CDR3 consists of 15 residues. Between the trimmed V and J ends, which lost 0 bases and 2 bases, there was a span of 10 bases. DNA for the CDR3: TGCGCCAGCAGCCAAGATTGGAGCGGTCAAGAGACCCAGTACTTC. Amino acid sequence: CASSQDWSGQETQYF.

This clonotype was detected a few times. The chain combines TRBV2 with TRBJ2-1; unclear D gene. Trimming cost V 4 bases and J 6 bases, with 19 bases left between them. This CDR3 has 16 residues. Germline values: CDR1 SNHLY, CDR2 FYNNEI. For the CDR3, the DNA is TGTGCCAGCAGTGGCTCCGTAGACGTCGGATCCAATGAGCAGTTCTTC. Protein product: CASSGSVDVGSNEQFF.

The chain carries TRBV20-1 and TRBJ2-7; a possible D gene is TRBD1 (5 bases). The CDR3 has 12 residues. Trimming took off 2 bases at V and 2 bases at J, with 7 bases between the two ends. Per germline, CDR1 DFQATT and CDR2 SNEGSKA (reference sequence). The CDR3 sequence is CSARLDTYEQYV. In DNA, the CDR3 is TGCAGTGCTAGATTGGACACCTACGAGCAGTACGTC.

This chain uses TRBV11-2 with TRBJ2-1; D is unresolved. The CDR3 consists of 16 residues. Germline lookup yields CDR1 SGHAT and CDR2 FQNNGV. The V end lost 1 base, the J end lost 2 bases, and 12 bases lay between the germline ends. CDR3 sequence reads: CASSLVGGKTYNEQFF. CDR3 DNA sequence: TGTGCCAGCAGCTTAGTGGGTGGAAAAACCTACAATGAGCAGTTCTTC.

This clonotype was recorded a few times. The V call is TRBV6-1, the J call TRBJ2-3; TRBD1 matches at 8 bases. Germline V gene lookup returns CDR1 MNHNS and CDR2 SASEGT. Germline trimming cut 3 bases from V and 6 bases from J; bases unmatched to any gene: 5. The CDR3 consists of 14 residues. CDR3 bases: TGTGCCAGCAGTGATCGGACAGGGCTGGATACGCAGTATTTT. Protein: CASSDRTGLDTQYF.

This clonotype occurred a few times. Here the CDR3 DNA reads TGTGCCAGTAGCGCCAGGGGATCGGTCGACGAGCAGTACTTC. Its protein is CASSARGSVDEQYF. The chain carries TRBV19 and TRBJ2-7, with a weak D call TRBD1 (6 bases). Per the germline V gene, CDR1 is LNHDA and CDR2 is SQIVND (reference sequence). The CDR3 runs 14 residues. V shed 6 bases and J shed 5 bases, with 17 bases lying between them.

This clonotype was seen many times. This chain uses TRBV7-9 with TRBJ2-1, with 7 nucleotides matching TRBD2. The germline V gene encodes CDR1 SEHNR and CDR2 FQNEAQ (reference sequence). After removal of 1 base from V and 10 bases from J, the junction contained 16 bases not matched to a gene. There are 17 residues in the CDR3. The CDR3 coding sequence is TGTGCCAGCAGCTTAGGGGGTGGAATAGCCGGGAGGCGGGAGCAGTTCTTC. It is translated as CASSLGGGIAGRREQFF.

This clonotype has ten or more counts. Here the CDR3 DNA reads TGTGCCAGCAGTATATCCTACGAGCAGTACTTC. This codes for CASSISYEQYF. This chain links TRBV7-9 with TRBJ2-7; D ambiguous. CDR1 is SEHNR, CDR2 FQNEAQ, per germline (reference sequence). Deletions cut 6 bases from V and 1 base from J, with 4 bases between. The CDR3 contains 11 residues. The variable domain in full, completed from reference TRBV7-9 and TRBJ2-7, reads DTGVSQNPRHKITKRGQNVTFRCDPISEHNRLYWYRQTLGQGPEFLTYFQNEAQLEKSRLLSDRFSAERPKGSFSTLEIQRTEQGDSAMYLCASSISYEQYFGPGTRLTVT.

In its sample, this clonotype was seen many times. This chain joins TRBV4-1 and TRBJ2-3, with 7 bases fitting TRBD2. Germline V gene sequence: CDR1 MGHRA, CDR2 YSYEKL. With 6 bases clipped from V and 0 bases from J, the junction kept 6 bases outside the gene matches. The CDR3 runs 15 residues. DNA of the CDR3: TGCGCCAGCAGACTATCTAGCGGTAGCACAGATACGCAGTATTTT. Its translation is CASRLSSGSTDTQYF.

Here the CDR3 reads CASSYHGGAGELFF. CDR3 nucleotide sequence: TGTGCCAGCAGTTACCATGGGGGCGCCGGGGAGCTGTTTTTT. The chain links TRBV6-5 to TRBJ2-2, with D perhaps TRBD1 (6 bases). Trimming took off 2 bases at V and 6 bases at J, with 10 bases between the two ends. CDR3 size: 14 residues. CDR1 and CDR2 (germline): MNHEY, SVGAGI.

V is TRBV10-3 and J is TRBJ2-5; D remains ambiguous. Trimming stripped 4 bases from V and 0 bases from J, with 15 bases between. Germline V gene data show CDR1 as ENHRY and CDR2 as SYGVKD. The CDR3 contains 16 residues. CDR3 DNA: TGTGCCATCAGTGCCTCCGTGACTCCAAACCAAGAGACCCAGTACTTC. It translates to CAISASVTPNQETQYF.

This clonotype was seen many times. V gene TRBV29-1 combines with J gene TRBJ2-2; 10 nucleotides match TRBD1. The CDR3 loop spans 14 amino acids. Per germline, CDR1 SQVTM and CDR2 ANQGSEA. The V segment lost 6 bases and the J segment 8 bases; nucleotides outside the gene matches: 9. In nucleotides, the CDR3 is TGCAGCGTAACCGGGACAGGGGAATATGGGGAGCTGTTTTTT. Protein sequence: CSVTGTGEYGELFF.

This clonotype was seen many times. This chain links TRBV29-1 with TRBJ2-1; TRBD2 might be the D (7 bases). V shed 4 bases and J shed 2 bases, with 12 bases lying between them. CDR1 SQVTM and CDR2 ANQGSEA come from the germline V gene. The CDR3 runs to 14 residues. DNA for the CDR3: TGCAGCGTTGTTGAGGGGGGGGCCTACAATGAGCAGTTCTTC. Protein: CSVVEGGAYNEQFF.

CDR3 coding DNA: TGCAGCGTTGATACGGGAGGGCCCCACGAGCAGTACTTC. It specifies CSVDTGGPHEQYF. The rearrangement joins TRBV29-1 to TRBJ2-7; the match to TRBD2 covers 8 bases. This CDR3 comprises 13 residues. Trimming removed 3 bases from V and 5 bases from J; junction bases left unmatched: 6. Germline lookup yields CDR1 SQVTM and CDR2 ANQGSEA.

The rearrangement links TRBV4-1 to TRBJ2-3; TRBD1 is a possible D gene (5 bases). Trimming stripped 0 bases from V and 1 base from J, with 14 bases between. Germline V gene sequence: CDR1 MGHRA, CDR2 YSYEKL. The CDR3 totals 17 residues. The chain's CDR3 is CASSQEGVGGRTDTQYF. CDR3 in DNA: TGCGCCAGCAGCCAAGAAGGGGTGGGCGGCCGCACAGATACGCAGTATTTT.

This clonotype was picked up many times. This chain connects TRBV2 to TRBJ2-3, with D perhaps assigned TRBD1 or TRBD2 (5 bases each). Trimming removed 7 bases from V and 6 bases from J, with 23 bases in between. CDR1 is SNHLY, CDR2 FYNNEI, per germline. CDR3 length: 16 amino acids. This CDR3 reads CASTRRQNFRGDTQYF. CDR3 nucleotide sequence: TGTGCCAGCACTCGCCGACAGAACTTTCGCGGGGATACGCAGTATTTT.

The chain recombines TRBV24-1 with TRBJ2-5; D gene unclear. Trimming left V 2 bases short and J 2 bases short, with 5 bases between. CDR1 is KGHDR and CDR2 is SFDVKD in the germline V gene. The CDR3 length is 13 residues. CDR3 loop: CATSDWKQETQYF. CDR3 DNA: TGTGCCACCAGTGATTGGAAACAAGAGACCCAGTACTTC.

This clonotype was counted between two and nine times. The CDR3 sequence: CSARSWETYEQYF. DNA of the CDR3: TGCAGTGCTAGGTCCTGGGAAACCTACGAGCAGTACTTC. The chain is built from TRBV20-1 and TRBJ2-7; D uncertain. Germline loops: CDR1 DFQATT, CDR2 SNEGSKA (reference sequence). There are 13 residues in the CDR3. Deletions cut 3 bases from V and 2 bases from J, with 11 bases between.

The CDR3 sequence: CASSRGPGGYTF. The CDR3 DNA is TGTGCCAGCAGTCGCGGCCCTGGCGGCTACACCTTC. V and J are TRBV12-3 or TRBV12-4 and TRBJ1-2; D remains ambiguous. Trimming took 5 bases from V and 8 from J, leaving 12 bases between them. This CDR3 has 12 residues.

This clonotype was seen ten or more times. The chain has TRBV20-1 and TRBJ2-1; TRBD2 agrees at 8 bases. Trimming removed 0 bases from V and 9 bases from J; junction bases left unmatched: 10. The CDR3 totals 15 residues. CDR1 is DFQATT, CDR2 SNEGSKA, per germline (reference sequence). CDR3 protein: CSARDEAGENSEQFF. The CDR3 bases are TGCAGTGCTAGAGATGAAGCGGGAGAGAATTCTGAGCAGTTCTTC.

This clonotype was counted only a few times. The chain couples TRBV7-9 to TRBJ1-5; no clear D gene. CDR3 size: 14 residues. V was pared by 5 bases and J by 6 bases, with 14 bases between. Germline CDR1 and CDR2: SEHNR and FQNEAQ (reference sequence). CDR3 coding DNA: TGTGCCAGCAGCCAAGTCGGCCCCGGTCAGCCCCAGCATTTT. Translating it yields CASSQVGPGQPQHF.

The chain combines TRBV12-3 or TRBV12-4 with TRBJ2-2, with no clear D. The V and J ends lost 9 bases and 2 bases respectively, with 13 bases between them. CDR3 size: 14 residues. CDR3 nucleotide sequence: TGTGCCAGTTCTTGGGTACCAAACACCGGGGAGCTGTTTTTT. Amino acid sequence: CASSWVPNTGELFF.

The V gene is TRBV9, the J gene TRBJ1-1; D call uncertain. Trimming cost V 0 bases and J 5 bases, with 11 bases left between them. Germline V lookup: CDR1 SGDLS, CDR2 YYNGEE. CDR3 length equals 14 residues. The CDR3 sequence is CASSVADVGTEAFF. In DNA form, the CDR3 reads TGTGCCAGCAGCGTAGCTGACGTCGGGACTGAAGCTTTCTTT.

CDR3 DNA sequence: TGTGCCAGCGGGGGGGATTACAATGAGCAGTTCTTC. It yields the protein CASGGDYNEQFF. The genes are TRBV28 and TRBJ2-1; 7 nucleotides match TRBD2. The CDR3 is 12 residues long. The V gene end was trimmed by 8 bases and the J gene end by 4 bases; junction bases not matched to a gene: 2. Per the germline V gene, CDR1 is MDHEN and CDR2 is SYDVKM.